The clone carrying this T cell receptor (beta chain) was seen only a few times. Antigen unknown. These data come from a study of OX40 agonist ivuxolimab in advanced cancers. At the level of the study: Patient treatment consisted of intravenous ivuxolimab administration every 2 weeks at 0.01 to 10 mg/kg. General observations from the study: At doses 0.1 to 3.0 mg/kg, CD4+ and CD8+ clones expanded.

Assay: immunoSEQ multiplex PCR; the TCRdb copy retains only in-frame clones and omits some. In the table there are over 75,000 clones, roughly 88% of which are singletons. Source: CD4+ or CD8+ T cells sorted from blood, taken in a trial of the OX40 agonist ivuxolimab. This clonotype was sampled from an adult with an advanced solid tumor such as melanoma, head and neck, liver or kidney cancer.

The CDR3 region is CASSVTGSYGYTF. For the CDR3, the DNA is TGTGCCAGCTCTGTTACCGGGAGCTATGGCTACACCTTC. The chain recombines TRBV18 with TRBJ1-2, with D unclear. The germline gives CDR1 KGHSH, CDR2 LQKENI. The CDR3 runs to 13 residues. V was shortened by 6 bases and J by 4 bases, with 12 bases between the two germline ends.